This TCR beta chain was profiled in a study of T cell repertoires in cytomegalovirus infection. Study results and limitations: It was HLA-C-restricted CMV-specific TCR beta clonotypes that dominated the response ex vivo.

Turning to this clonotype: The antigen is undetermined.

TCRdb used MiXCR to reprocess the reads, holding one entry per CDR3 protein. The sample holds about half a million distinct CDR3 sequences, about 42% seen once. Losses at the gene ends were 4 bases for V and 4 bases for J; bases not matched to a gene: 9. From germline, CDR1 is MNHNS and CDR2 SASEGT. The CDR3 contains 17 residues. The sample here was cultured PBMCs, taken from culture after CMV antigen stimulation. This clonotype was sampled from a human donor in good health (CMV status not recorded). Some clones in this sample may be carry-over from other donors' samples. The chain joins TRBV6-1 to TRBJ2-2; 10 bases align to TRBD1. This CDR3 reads CASSAGTGASVTGELFF. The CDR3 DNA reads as TGTGCCAGCAGTGCCGGGACAGGGGCCTCGGTCACCGGGGAGCTGTTTTTT.